Listed here are 2 T cell receptor beta chains from one sample, sequenced in a study of graft-versus-host responses after intestinal transplantation. Repertoires were generated with immunoSEQ multiplex PCR, while TCRdb's copy carries only in-frame clones and drops some. Found here are about 86,000 clones, 88% of them singletons; the top ten hold 0.28%. These receptors have no known antigen. This sample comprised unstimulated CD4+ T cells sorted from spleen or lymph node cells, obtained before transplant. These receptors were obtained from a human donor who was the organ donor for an intestinal transplant.

With respect to this clone: At one of its ends the junction is not consistent with the germline gene, which may arise from a read error. The gene calls are TRBV11-2 and TRBJ2-7; perhaps TRBD1 as D (6 bases). The germline gives CDR1 SGHAT, CDR2 FQNNGV. The CDR3 loop spans 14 amino acids. The CDR3 region is CASSLSVSAGVENF. In nucleotides, the CDR3 is TGTGCCAGCAGCTTATCGGTTTCGGCAGGGGTAGAGAACTTC.

This chain joins TRBV5-4 and TRBJ2-5; no definite D call. V dropped 0 bases and J dropped 0 bases, with 9 bases sitting between them. In germline, CDR1 is SGHNT, CDR2 YYREEE (reference sequence). The CDR3 length is 15 residues. CDR3 nucleotide sequence: TGTGCCAGCAGCTTGGGAGACTGGTACCAAGAGACCCAGTACTTC. Encoded protein: CASSLGDWYQETQYF.